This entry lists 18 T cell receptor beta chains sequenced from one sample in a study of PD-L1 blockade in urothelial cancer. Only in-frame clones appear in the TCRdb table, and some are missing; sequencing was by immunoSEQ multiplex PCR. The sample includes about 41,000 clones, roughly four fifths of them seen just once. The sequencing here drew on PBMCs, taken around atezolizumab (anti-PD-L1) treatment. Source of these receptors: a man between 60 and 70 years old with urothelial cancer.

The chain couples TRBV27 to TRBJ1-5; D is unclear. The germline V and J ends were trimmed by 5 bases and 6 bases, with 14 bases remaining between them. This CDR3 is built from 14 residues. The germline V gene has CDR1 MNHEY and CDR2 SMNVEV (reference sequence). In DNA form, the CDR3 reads TGTGCCAGCAGTCGCACAACGGGGAGTCAGCCCCAGCATTTT. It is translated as CASSRTTGSQPQHF.

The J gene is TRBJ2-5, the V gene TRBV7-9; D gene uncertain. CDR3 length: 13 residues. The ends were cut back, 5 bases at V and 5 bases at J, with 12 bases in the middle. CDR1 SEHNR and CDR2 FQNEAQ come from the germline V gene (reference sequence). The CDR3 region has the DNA TGTGCCAGCAGCCCACCCTCCGGGGAGACCCAGTACTTC. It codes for CASSPPSGETQYF.

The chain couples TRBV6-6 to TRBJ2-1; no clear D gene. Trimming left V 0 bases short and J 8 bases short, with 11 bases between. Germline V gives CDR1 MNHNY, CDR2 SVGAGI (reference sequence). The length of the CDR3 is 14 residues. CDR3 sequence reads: CASSYSIPRDEQFF. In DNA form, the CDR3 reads TGTGCCAGCAGTTACTCCATCCCCCGGGATGAGCAGTTCTTC.

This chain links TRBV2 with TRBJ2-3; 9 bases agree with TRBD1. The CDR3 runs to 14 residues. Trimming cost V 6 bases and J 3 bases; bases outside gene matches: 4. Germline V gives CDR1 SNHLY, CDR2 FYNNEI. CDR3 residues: CASRVGQGTDTQYF. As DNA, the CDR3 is TGTGCCAGCAGGGTAGGACAGGGGACAGATACGCAGTATTTT.

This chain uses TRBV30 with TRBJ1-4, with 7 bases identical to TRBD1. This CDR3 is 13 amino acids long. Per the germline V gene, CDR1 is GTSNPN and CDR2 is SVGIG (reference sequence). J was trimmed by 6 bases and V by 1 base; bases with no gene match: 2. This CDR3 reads CAWSAGGHEKLFF. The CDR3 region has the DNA TGTGCCTGGAGTGCAGGGGGGCATGAAAAACTGTTTTTT.

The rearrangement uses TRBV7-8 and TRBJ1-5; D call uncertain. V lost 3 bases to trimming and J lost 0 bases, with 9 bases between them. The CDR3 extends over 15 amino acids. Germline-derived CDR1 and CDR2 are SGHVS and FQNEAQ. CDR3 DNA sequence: TGTGCCAGCAGCTTGGTCGGAGTTAGCAATCAGCCCCAGCATTTT. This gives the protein CASSLVGVSNQPQHF.

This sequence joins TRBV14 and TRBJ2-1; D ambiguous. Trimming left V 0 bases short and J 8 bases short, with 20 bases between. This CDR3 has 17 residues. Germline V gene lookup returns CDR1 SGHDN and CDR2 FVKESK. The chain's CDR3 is CASSQDRYFGLSDEQFF. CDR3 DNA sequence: TGTGCCAGCAGCCAAGATCGGTACTTCGGCCTCAGCGATGAGCAGTTCTTC.

The CDR3 protein is CASRGTGGFTEAFF. The CDR3 nucleotides read TGTGCCAGCAGGGGGACAGGGGGCTTCACTGAAGCTTTCTTT. The chain is built from TRBV6-1 and TRBJ1-1; 12 bases line up with TRBD1. Germline CDR1 is MNHNS and CDR2 is SASEGT. After removal of 6 bases from V and 4 bases from J, the junction contained 3 bases not matched to a gene. The CDR3 runs 14 residues.

The CDR3 protein is CASSLAPSSYNEQFF. CDR3 coding DNA: TGTGCCAGCAGCTTGGCCCCCAGCTCCTACAATGAGCAGTTCTTC. This chain connects TRBV5-4 to TRBJ2-1; D is unclear. Deletions cut 0 bases from V and 0 bases from J, with 7 bases between. The CDR3 contains 15 residues. Germline CDR1 is SGHNT and CDR2 is YYREEE (reference sequence).

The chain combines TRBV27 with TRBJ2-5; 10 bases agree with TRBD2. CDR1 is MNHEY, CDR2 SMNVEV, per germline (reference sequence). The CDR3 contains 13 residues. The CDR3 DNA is TGTGCTACAAGCGGGGGGGCCTTAGAGACCCAGTACTTC. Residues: CATSGGALETQYF.

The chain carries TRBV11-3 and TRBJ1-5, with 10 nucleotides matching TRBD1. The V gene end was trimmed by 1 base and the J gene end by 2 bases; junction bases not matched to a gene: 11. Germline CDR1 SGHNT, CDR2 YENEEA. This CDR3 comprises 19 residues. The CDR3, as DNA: TGTGCCAGCAGCTTAGGGAATAGGGACAGGGGTTCGGGCAATCAGCCCCAGCATTTT. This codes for CASSLGNRDRGSGNQPQHF.

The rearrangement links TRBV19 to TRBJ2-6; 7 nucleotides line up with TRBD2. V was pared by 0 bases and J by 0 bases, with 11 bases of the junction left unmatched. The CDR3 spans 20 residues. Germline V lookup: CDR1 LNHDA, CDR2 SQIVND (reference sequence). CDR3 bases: TGTGCCAGTAGTATAGATGATGTGGGAGGGCGTGACTCTGGGGCCAACGTCCTGACTTTC. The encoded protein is CASSIDDVGGRDSGANVLTF.

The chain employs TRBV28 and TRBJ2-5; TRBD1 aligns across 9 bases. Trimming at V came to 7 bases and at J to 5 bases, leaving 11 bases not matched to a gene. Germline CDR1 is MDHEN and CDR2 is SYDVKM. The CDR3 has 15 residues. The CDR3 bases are TGTGCCAGCACCCTGGACAGGGGTTCTTGGGAGACCCAGTACTTC. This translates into CASTLDRGSWETQYF.

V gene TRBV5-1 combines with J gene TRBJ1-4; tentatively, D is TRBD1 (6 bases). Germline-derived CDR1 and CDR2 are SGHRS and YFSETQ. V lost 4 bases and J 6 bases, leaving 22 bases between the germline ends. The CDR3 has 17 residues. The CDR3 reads CASSLTGLARGDEKLFF. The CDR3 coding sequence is TGCGCCAGCAGCCTTACAGGGTTAGCTCGGGGAGATGAAAAACTGTTTTTT.

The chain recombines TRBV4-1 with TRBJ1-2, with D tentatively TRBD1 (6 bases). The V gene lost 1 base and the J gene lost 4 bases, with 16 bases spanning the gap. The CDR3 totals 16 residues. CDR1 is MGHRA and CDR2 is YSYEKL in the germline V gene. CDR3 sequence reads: CASSQVARTGIYGYTF. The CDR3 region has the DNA TGCGCCAGCAGCCAAGTGGCGAGAACAGGGATCTATGGCTACACCTTC.

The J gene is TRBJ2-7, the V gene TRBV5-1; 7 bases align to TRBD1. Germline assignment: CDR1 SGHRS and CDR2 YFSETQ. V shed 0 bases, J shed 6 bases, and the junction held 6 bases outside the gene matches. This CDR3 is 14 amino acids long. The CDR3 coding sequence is TGCGCCAGCAGCTTGGGGCAGGGGGACGCCGAGCAGTACTTC. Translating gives CASSLGQGDAEQYF.

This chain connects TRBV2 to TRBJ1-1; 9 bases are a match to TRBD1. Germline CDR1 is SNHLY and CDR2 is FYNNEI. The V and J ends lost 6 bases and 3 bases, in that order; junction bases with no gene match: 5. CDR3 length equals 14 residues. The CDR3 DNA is TGTGCCAGCAGCGCGGACAGGGGCGACACTGAAGCTTTCTTT. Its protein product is CASSADRGDTEAFF.

The CDR3 protein is CASSSRDRVAGELFF. Written as DNA, the CDR3 is TGTGCCAGCAGCAGCCGGGACAGGGTAGCCGGGGAGCTGTTTTTT. The chain is built from TRBV11-1 and TRBJ2-2; 9 nucleotides align to TRBD1. V dropped 5 bases and J dropped 6; count of bases not matched to a gene: 7. CDR1 and CDR2 (germline): SGHAT, FQDESV (reference sequence). The CDR3 is 15 amino acids.